These 2 T cell receptor beta chains came from one sample sequenced in a study of shared clonotypes between healthy human individuals. Only in-frame clones appear in the TCRdb table, and some are missing; sequencing was by immunoSEQ multiplex PCR. The table lists some 680,000 clones, less than 80% of them singletons, with roughly 2% in the top ten. The source material was memory CD4+ T cells sorted from blood. Described subset: CD45RA-negative fraction. The origin of the receptors is a woman aged 25 to 39 in good health.

This rearrangement joins TRBV19 to TRBJ2-1; TRBD2 matches 14 bases. This CDR3 contains 17 residues. Germline values: CDR1 LNHDA, CDR2 SQIVND (reference sequence). V lost 5 bases and J lost 10; bases outside the gene matches: 13. For the CDR3, the DNA is TGTGCCAGTAGTTTACACCTCGGGACTAGCGGGAGAGGGGAGCAGTTCTTC. It encodes CASSLHLGTSGRGEQFF. Supplemented by reference TRBV19 and TRBJ2-1, the full variable domain reads DGGITQSPKYLFRKEGQNVTLSCEQNLNHDAMYWYRQDPGQGLRLIYYSQIVNDFQKGDIAEGYSVSREKKESFPLTVTSAQKNPTAFYLCASSLHLGTSGRGEQFFGPGTRLTVL.

The chain carries TRBV18 and TRBJ2-7; D not resolved. The CDR3 is made up of 13 amino acids. Trimming stripped 3 bases from V and 4 bases from J, with 10 bases between. In germline, CDR1 is KGHSH, CDR2 LQKENI. The CDR3 loop is CASSPGGSYEQYF. The CDR3 nucleotides read TGTGCCAGCTCACCGGGCGGTTCTTACGAGCAGTACTTC.